This T cell receptor (beta chain) was sequenced during a study of T cells in Graves' hyperthyroidism and ophthalmopathy. Whole-study findings and limits: Most clonotypes that expanded in the thyroid above 0.001 also showed up in blood.

It was at first hyperthyroidism diagnosis, before any ophthalmopathy symptoms, that the blood sample was taken. The source of the PBMCs was about 10 ml of fresh peripheral blood. Amplification of TCR beta CDR3 regions was performed using RNA transcripts as template. The HTBI primer set drove a first-round RT-PCR of the TCR CDR3. TCRdb reprocessed the multiplex PCR reads via MiXCR and lists one record per CDR3 protein. The table includes approximately 620,000 distinct CDR3 sequences, about 15% detected once. With respect to this clonotype: As yet, its antigen is unknown.

The TCR sequence derives from a woman in her 30s with Graves' hyperthyroidism that later progressed to Graves' ophthalmopathy. The sample consisted of blood.

CDR3 sequence: CASSPDGDRLTETQYF. For the CDR3, the DNA is TGTGCCAGCAGCCCAGACGGGGACCGGCTAACAGAGACCCAGTACTTC. This chain connects TRBV7-9 to TRBJ2-5; D is perhaps TRBD1 or TRBD2 (5 bases each). Germline V gene data show CDR1 as SEHNR and CDR2 as FQNEAQ (reference sequence). V lost 5 bases and J 4 bases, leaving 20 bases between the germline ends. The CDR3 contains 16 residues.